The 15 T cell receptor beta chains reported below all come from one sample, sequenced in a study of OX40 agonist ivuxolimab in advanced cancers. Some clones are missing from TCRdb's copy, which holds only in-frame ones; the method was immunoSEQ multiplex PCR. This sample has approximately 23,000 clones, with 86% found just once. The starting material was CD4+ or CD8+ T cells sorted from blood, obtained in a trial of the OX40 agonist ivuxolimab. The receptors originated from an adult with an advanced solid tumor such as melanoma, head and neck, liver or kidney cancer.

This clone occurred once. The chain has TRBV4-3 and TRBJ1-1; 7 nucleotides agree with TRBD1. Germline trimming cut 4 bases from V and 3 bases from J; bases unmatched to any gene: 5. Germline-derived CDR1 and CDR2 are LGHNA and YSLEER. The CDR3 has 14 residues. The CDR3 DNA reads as TGCGCCAGCAGCCCGGGGACAGCCTACACTGAAGCTTTCTTT. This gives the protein CASSPGTAYTEAFF.

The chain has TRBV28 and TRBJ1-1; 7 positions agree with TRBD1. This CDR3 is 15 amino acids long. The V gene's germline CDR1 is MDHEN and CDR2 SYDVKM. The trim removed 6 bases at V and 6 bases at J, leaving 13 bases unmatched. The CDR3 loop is CASSGRGQGDPEAFF. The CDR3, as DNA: TGTGCCAGCAGCGGCCGAGGGCAGGGGGACCCTGAAGCTTTCTTT.

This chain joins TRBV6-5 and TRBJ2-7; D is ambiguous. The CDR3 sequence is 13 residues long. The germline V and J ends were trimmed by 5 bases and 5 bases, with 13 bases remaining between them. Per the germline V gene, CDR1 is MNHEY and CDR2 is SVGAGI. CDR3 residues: CASSEWIKDEQYF. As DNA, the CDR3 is TGTGCCAGCAGTGAATGGATTAAGGACGAGCAGTACTTC.

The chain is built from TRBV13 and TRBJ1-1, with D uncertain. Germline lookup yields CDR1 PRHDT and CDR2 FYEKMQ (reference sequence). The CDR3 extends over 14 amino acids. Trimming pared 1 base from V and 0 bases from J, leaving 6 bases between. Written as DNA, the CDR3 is TGTGCCAGCAGCTTAGAGGCAGTGAACACTGAAGCTTTCTTT. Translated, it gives CASSLEAVNTEAFF.

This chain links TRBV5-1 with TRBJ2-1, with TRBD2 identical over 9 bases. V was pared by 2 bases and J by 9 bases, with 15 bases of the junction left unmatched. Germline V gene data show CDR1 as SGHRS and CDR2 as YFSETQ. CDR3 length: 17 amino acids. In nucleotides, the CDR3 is TGCGCCAGCAGCTTCGACCTAGCGGGAACAGTCGGAGGTGAGCAGTTCTTC. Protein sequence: CASSFDLAGTVGGEQFF.

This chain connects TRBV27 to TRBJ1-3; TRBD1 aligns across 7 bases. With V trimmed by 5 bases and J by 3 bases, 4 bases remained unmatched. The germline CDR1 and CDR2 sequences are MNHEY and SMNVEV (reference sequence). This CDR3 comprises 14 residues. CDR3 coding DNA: TGTGCCAGCAGTCCAAGGGGGCATGGAAACACCATATATTTT. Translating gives CASSPRGHGNTIYF.

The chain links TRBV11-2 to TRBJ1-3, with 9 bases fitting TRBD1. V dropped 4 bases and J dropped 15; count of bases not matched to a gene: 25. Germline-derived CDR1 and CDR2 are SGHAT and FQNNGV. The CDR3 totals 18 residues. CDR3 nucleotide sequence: TGTGCCAGCAGCTCCCTGAATGACCCGGGACAGGGAATCATCCAGTCATATTTT. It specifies CASSSLNDPGQGIIQSYF.

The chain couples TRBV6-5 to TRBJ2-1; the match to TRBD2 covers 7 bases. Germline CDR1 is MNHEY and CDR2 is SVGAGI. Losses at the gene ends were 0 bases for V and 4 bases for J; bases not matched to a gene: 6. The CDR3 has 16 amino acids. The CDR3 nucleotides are TGTGCCAGCAGTTACTCTCTAGCGGAGCCGTACAATGAGCAGTTCTTC. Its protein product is CASSYSLAEPYNEQFF.

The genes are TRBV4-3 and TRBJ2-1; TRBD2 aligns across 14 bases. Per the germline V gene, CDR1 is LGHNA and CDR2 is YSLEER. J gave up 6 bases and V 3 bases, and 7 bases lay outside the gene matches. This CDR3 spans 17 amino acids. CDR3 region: CASSHSSGTSGSNEQFF. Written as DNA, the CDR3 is TGCGCCAGCAGCCACTCCTCCGGGACTAGCGGGAGCAATGAGCAGTTCTTC.

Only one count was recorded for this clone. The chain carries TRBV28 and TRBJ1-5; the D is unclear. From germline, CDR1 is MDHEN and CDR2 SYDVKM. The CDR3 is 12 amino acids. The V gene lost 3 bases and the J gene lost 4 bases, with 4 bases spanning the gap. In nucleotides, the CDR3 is TGTGCCAGCAGTTTTGATAATCAGCCCCAGCATTTT. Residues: CASSFDNQPQHF.

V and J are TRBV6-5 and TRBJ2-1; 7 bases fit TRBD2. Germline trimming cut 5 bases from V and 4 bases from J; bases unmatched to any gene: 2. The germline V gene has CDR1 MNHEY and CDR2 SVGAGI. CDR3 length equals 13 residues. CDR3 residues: CASSPRGYNEQFF. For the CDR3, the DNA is TGTGCCAGCAGTCCGCGGGGGTACAATGAGCAGTTCTTC.

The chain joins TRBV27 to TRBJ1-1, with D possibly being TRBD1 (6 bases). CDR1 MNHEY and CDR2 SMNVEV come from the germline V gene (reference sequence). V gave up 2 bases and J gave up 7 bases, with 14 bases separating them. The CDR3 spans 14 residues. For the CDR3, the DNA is TGTGCCAGCAGTTTAACATACGGACAGCTTGAAGCTTTCTTT. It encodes CASSLTYGQLEAFF.

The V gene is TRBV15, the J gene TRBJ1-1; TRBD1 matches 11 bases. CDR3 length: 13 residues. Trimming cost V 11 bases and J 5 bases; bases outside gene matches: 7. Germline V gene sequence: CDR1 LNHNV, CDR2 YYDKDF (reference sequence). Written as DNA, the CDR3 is TGTGCCGCTTCTCGGGACAGGGGGACTGAAGCTTTCTTT. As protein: CAASRDRGTEAFF.

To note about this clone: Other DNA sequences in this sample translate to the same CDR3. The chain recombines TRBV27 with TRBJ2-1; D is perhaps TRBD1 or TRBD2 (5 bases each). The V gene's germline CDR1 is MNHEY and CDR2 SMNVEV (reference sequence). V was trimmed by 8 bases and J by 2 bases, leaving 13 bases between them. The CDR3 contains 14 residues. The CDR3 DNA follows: TGTGCCAGCTCCGGGACCGGCCCCTACAATGAGCAGTTCTTC. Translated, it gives CASSGTGPYNEQFF.

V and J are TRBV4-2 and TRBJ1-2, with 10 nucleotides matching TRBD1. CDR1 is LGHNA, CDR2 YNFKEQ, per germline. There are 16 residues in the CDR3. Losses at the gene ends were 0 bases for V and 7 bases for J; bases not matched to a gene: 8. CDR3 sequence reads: CASSQEDRGPIGGYTF. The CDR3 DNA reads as TGTGCCAGCAGCCAAGAAGACAGGGGGCCCATTGGTGGCTACACCTTC.